This entry lists 32 T cell receptor beta chains sequenced from one sample in a study of shared T cell receptors in the human thymus. The method was immunoSEQ multiplex PCR; TCRdb's version includes in-frame clones alone and lacks a portion of them. This repertoire shows hundreds of thousands of clones, around nine tenths found once; its top ten account for approximately 0.011%. The same data also went into a second study, on human thymus T cells.

The specimen was thymocytes. These receptors originate from a boy younger than two with a congenital heart defect.

This chain uses TRBV27 with TRBJ2-7; D is unclear. The ends were cut back, 5 bases at V and 0 bases at J, with 11 bases in the middle. The CDR3 is 14 amino acids. From germline, CDR1 is MNHEY and CDR2 SMNVEV (reference sequence). The CDR3 region is CASSLLASSYEQYF. The DNA of the CDR3 is TGTGCCAGCAGTCTCCTCGCGAGCTCCTACGAGCAGTACTTC.

This chain joins TRBV28 and TRBJ2-2; TRBD2 matches 7 bases. The CDR3 loop spans 16 amino acids. Germline V gene data show CDR1 as MDHEN and CDR2 as SYDVKM. J was trimmed by 7 bases and V by 0 bases; bases with no gene match: 8. CDR3 nucleotides: TGTGCCAGCAGTTTATGCCCCCAGGGAGGGCACGGGGAGCTGTTTTTT. This translates into CASSLCPQGGHGELFF.

In its sample, this clone was seen a few times. The J gene is TRBJ1-1, the V gene TRBV19, with unresolved D. The V gene's germline CDR1 is LNHDA and CDR2 SQIVND (reference sequence). This CDR3 contains 13 residues. Trimming pared 6 bases from V and 5 bases from J, leaving 13 bases between. This chain's CDR3 is CASSVAGRTEAFF. CDR3 sequence (DNA): TGTGCCAGTAGCGTGGCGGGGAGGACTGAAGCTTTCTTT. The full variable domain, in which reference TRBV19 and TRBJ1-1 provide the parts outside the CDR3, is DGGITQSPKYLFRKEGQNVTLSCEQNLNHDAMYWYRQDPGQGLRLIYYSQIVNDFQKGDIAEGYSVSREKKESFPLTVTSAQKNPTAFYLCASSVAGRTEAFFGQGTRLTVV.

This chain joins TRBV14 and TRBJ1-2; tentatively, D is TRBD1 (6 bases). Trimming took 4 bases from V and 7 from J, leaving 19 bases between them. Looked up from germline, CDR1 is SGHDN and CDR2 is FVKESK. This CDR3 is built from 15 residues. CDR3 loop: CASSRTGTTHRGYTF. The CDR3 DNA reads as TGTGCCAGCAGCCGTACCGGGACAACTCACCGTGGCTACACCTTC.

This clone was detected a few times. The rearrangement links TRBV4-2 to TRBJ1-4; perhaps TRBD1 as D (5 bases). The CDR3 is made up of 15 amino acids. V was shortened by 0 bases and J by 5 bases, with 10 bases between the two germline ends. The germline V gene has CDR1 LGHNA and CDR2 YNFKEQ. CDR3 residues: CASSQEGGANEKLFF. In nucleotides, the CDR3 is TGTGCCAGCAGCCAAGAAGGTGGGGCAAATGAAAAACTGTTTTTT.

The J gene is TRBJ2-3, the V gene TRBV4-3; 13 nucleotides agree with TRBD2. Germline-derived CDR1 and CDR2 are LGHNA and YSLEER. V shed 1 base, J shed 3 bases, and the junction held 7 bases outside the gene matches. There are 18 residues in the CDR3. The CDR3 region is CASSQGTSGSRLTDTQYF. The CDR3 nucleotides read TGCGCCAGCAGCCAAGGGACTAGCGGGAGTAGATTAACAGATACGCAGTATTTT.

The V and J genes are TRBV9 and TRBJ2-7, with D possibly TRBD2 on 5 matching bases. This CDR3 spans 14 amino acids. CDR1 and CDR2 from the germline V gene are SGDLS and YYNGEE. Trimming cost V 0 bases and J 3 bases, with 10 bases left between them. CDR3 bases: TGTGCCAGCAGCGTAGCGGACTCGATCTACGAGCAGTACTTC. It specifies CASSVADSIYEQYF.

The chain carries TRBV25-1 and TRBJ1-1, with a weak D call TRBD1 (6 bases). The CDR3 spans 13 residues. Trimming cost V 3 bases and J 9 bases, with 14 bases left between them. Germline-derived CDR1 and CDR2 are MGHDK and SYGVNS. CDR3 coding DNA: TGTGCCAGCAGTGATGAACAGGGTGGGAAAGCTTTCTTT. Its protein is CASSDEQGGKAFF.

This clone was seen only a few times. The rearrangement joins TRBV4-1 to TRBJ2-6; D not certain. Trimming took off 1 base at V and 0 bases at J, with 4 bases between the two ends. From germline, CDR1 is MGHRA and CDR2 YSYEKL. The CDR3 has 15 amino acids. CDR3 nucleotides: TGCGCCAGCAGCCAAGGACACTCTGGGGCCAACGTCCTGACTTTC. It codes for CASSQGHSGANVLTF.

This chain links TRBV27 with TRBJ1-5, with D perhaps matching TRBD1 (6 bases). The V gene's germline CDR1 is MNHEY and CDR2 SMNVEV (reference sequence). The V end lost 7 bases, the J end lost 0 bases, and 13 bases lay between the germline ends. The CDR3 runs 15 residues. The CDR3 region is CASNPRTDSNQPQHF. The CDR3 DNA reads as TGTGCCAGCAACCCTCGGACAGATAGCAATCAGCCCCAGCATTTT.

This chain uses TRBV27 with TRBJ1-2; no clear D gene. This CDR3 comprises 18 residues. Germline V gene lookup returns CDR1 MNHEY and CDR2 SMNVEV (reference sequence). The V gene lost 0 bases and the J gene lost 4 bases, with 21 bases spanning the gap. CDR3 sequence: CASSLSIPPTYGFYGYTF. The CDR3 nucleotides read TGTGCCAGCAGTTTATCGATTCCGCCGACTTACGGGTTCTATGGCTACACCTTC.

The chain carries TRBV5-4 and TRBJ2-5, with TRBD1 matching 7 bases. CDR3 length equals 14 residues. From germline, CDR1 is SGHNT and CDR2 YYREEE (reference sequence). V gave up 4 bases and J gave up 2 bases; unmatched junction bases: 5. CDR3 sequence (DNA): TGTGCCAGCAGCCCGTGGACAGGTCAAGAGACCCAGTACTTC. It specifies CASSPWTGQETQYF.

The chain links TRBV10-3 to TRBJ1-3, with D unclear. Germline CDR1 and CDR2: ENHRY and SYGVKD. V was cut by 6 bases and J by 4 bases, with 7 bases left in between. CDR3 length: 12 residues. The chain's CDR3 is CAIRAGGNTIYF. CDR3 nucleotide sequence: TGTGCCATCAGGGCAGGAGGAAACACCATATATTTT.

The chain uses TRBV6-4 and TRBJ2-3, with D tentatively TRBD2 (5 bases). CDR3 length: 18 amino acids. The germline V gene has CDR1 MRHNA and CDR2 SNTAGT. V was clipped by 0 bases and J by 2 bases, with 18 bases between them. The CDR3 is CASSDSRSFGEDTDTQYF. DNA of the CDR3: TGTGCCAGCAGTGACTCGAGATCTTTCGGGGAAGACACAGATACGCAGTATTTT.

Concerning this clone itself: This CDR3 is also generated by other DNA sequences in the sample. The chain uses TRBV4-2 and TRBJ2-1; TRBD2 matches at 8 bases. J lost 2 bases, V lost 4 bases, and 4 bases had no gene match. The CDR3 runs 15 residues. Germline values: CDR1 LGHNA, CDR2 YNFKEQ. This CDR3 is CASSPRLAPYNEQFF. The CDR3 DNA sequence: TGTGCCAGCAGCCCCAGACTAGCGCCCTACAATGAGCAGTTCTTC.

This clone appeared once. The chain employs TRBV7-3 and TRBJ2-7, with D maybe TRBD2 (5 bases). This CDR3 contains 17 residues. Germline CDR1 is SGHTA and CDR2 is FQGTGA. The V and J ends lost 2 bases and 3 bases respectively, with 20 bases between them. CDR3 in amino acids: CASSLQVPESRGYEQYF. In nucleotides, the CDR3 is TGTGCCAGCAGCTTACAGGTGCCCGAATCCCGGGGCTACGAGCAGTACTTC.

This clone has only one observation. V is TRBV11-3 and J is TRBJ2-7; D is perhaps TRBD1 (5 bases). The CDR3 runs 15 residues. The V gene's germline CDR1 is SGHNT and CDR2 YENEEA. V lost 6 bases, J lost 0 bases, and 15 bases lay in between. The CDR3 bases are TGTGCCAGCAGTCCAGGACACAAGCCCTCCTACGAGCAGTACTTC. Translated: CASSPGHKPSYEQYF.

This chain connects TRBV14 to TRBJ1-1; the match to TRBD1 covers 7 bases. Trimming took 4 bases from V and 5 from J; bases not matched to a gene: 7. CDR1 and CDR2 (germline): SGHDN, FVKESK. This CDR3 comprises 14 residues. The DNA for the CDR3 is TGTGCCAGCAGCCCGACAGGGTTTCATACTGAAGCTTTCTTT. Protein product: CASSPTGFHTEAFF.

The J gene is TRBJ2-5, the V gene TRBV7-2; perhaps TRBD2 as D (5 bases). Trimming pared 4 bases from V and 4 bases from J, leaving 19 bases between. Germline CDR1 SGHTA, CDR2 FQGNSA. The CDR3 extends over 16 amino acids. CDR3 amino acids: CASSSPRRARGETQYF. DNA of the CDR3: TGTGCCAGCAGCTCTCCGCGGCGGGCCCGGGGAGAGACCCAGTACTTC.

The genes are TRBV19 and TRBJ2-1; D is uncertain. V was cut by 7 bases and J by 7 bases, with 11 bases left in between. Germline V CDR1 and CDR2: LNHDA, SQIVND (reference sequence). The CDR3 runs to 12 residues. DNA of the CDR3: TGTGCCAGTACTAAGACCGGGAATGAGCAGTTCTTC. Its translation: CASTKTGNEQFF.

This chain connects TRBV11-3 to TRBJ2-7; the match to TRBD2 covers 10 bases. Germline lookup yields CDR1 SGHNT and CDR2 YENEEA. V shed 6 bases, J shed 7 bases, and the junction held 15 bases outside the gene matches. The CDR3 is 16 residues long. In DNA, the CDR3 is TGTGCCAGCAGTCTTGCTACCGGGACTAGCGAGGGAGAGCAGTACTTC. Encoded protein: CASSLATGTSEGEQYF.

CDR3 sequence: CASSYEDRGGEKLFF. The CDR3 DNA sequence: TGTGCCAGCAGTTACGAGGACAGGGGAGGTGAAAAACTGTTTTTT. The chain recombines TRBV6-6 with TRBJ1-4, with TRBD1 matching 9 bases. Germline V gene data show CDR1 as MNHNY and CDR2 as SVGAGI (reference sequence). The CDR3 loop spans 15 amino acids. The V gene end was trimmed by 2 bases and the J gene end by 7 bases; junction bases not matched to a gene: 5.

Here the CDR3 reads CASSLVGGLSNQPQHF. The CDR3 DNA sequence: TGTGCCAGCAGCTTAGTCGGGGGACTGAGCAATCAGCCCCAGCATTTT. The genes are TRBV7-2 and TRBJ1-5, with D perhaps matching TRBD1 (5 bases). CDR1 and CDR2 (germline): SGHTA, FQGNSA. Trimming stripped 1 base from V and 1 base from J, with 11 bases between. This CDR3 spans 16 amino acids.

This chain joins TRBV7-9 and TRBJ1-2, with no clear D. CDR3 length: 13 amino acids. From germline, CDR1 is SEHNR and CDR2 FQNEAQ (reference sequence). The V and J ends lost 5 bases and 0 bases respectively, with 7 bases between them. CDR3 DNA: TGTGCCAGCAGCCGAGATCCTAACTATGGCTACACCTTC. Its translation: CASSRDPNYGYTF. Together with reference TRBV7-9 and TRBJ1-2, the CDR3 gives the full variable domain: DTGVSQNPRHKITKRGQNVTFRCDPISEHNRLYWYRQTLGQGPEFLTYFQNEAQLEKSRLLSDRFSAERPKGSFSTLEIQRTEQGDSAMYLCASSRDPNYGYTFGSGTRLTVV.

The chain links TRBV2 to TRBJ2-3; 7 bases match TRBD2. Losses at the gene ends were 2 bases for V and 2 bases for J; bases not matched to a gene: 7. Germline CDR1 is SNHLY and CDR2 is FYNNEI. This CDR3 region has 16 residues. This CDR3 reads CASSEMLAEITDTQYF. CDR3 DNA sequence: TGTGCCAGCAGTGAAATGCTAGCGGAGATCACAGATACGCAGTATTTT.

This chain joins TRBV27 and TRBJ2-1; weak D call: TRBD2 (5 bases). V was trimmed by 2 bases and J by 5 bases, leaving 13 bases between them. The germline V gene has CDR1 MNHEY and CDR2 SMNVEV (reference sequence). CDR3 length: 15 residues. CDR3 amino acids: CASSLPPPGNNEQFF. The CDR3 bases are TGTGCCAGCAGTTTACCCCCCCCGGGGAACAATGAGCAGTTCTTC.

The chain recombines TRBV30 with TRBJ2-7, with a tentative D call TRBD2 (5 bases). Looked up from germline, CDR1 is GTSNPN and CDR2 is SVGIG (reference sequence). Trimming shortened V by 4 bases and J by 0 bases, and 10 bases separated the two germline ends. The CDR3 extends over 13 amino acids. The CDR3 reads CAWTGTDSYEQYF. In DNA form, the CDR3 reads TGTGCCTGGACGGGAACGGACTCCTACGAGCAGTACTTC.

The chain has TRBV19 and TRBJ2-2; weak D call: TRBD2 (6 bases). The CDR3 length is 16 residues. Trimming stripped 6 bases from V and 0 bases from J, with 14 bases between. In germline, CDR1 is LNHDA, CDR2 SQIVND (reference sequence). The CDR3 DNA reads as TGTGCCAGTAGGCCAACTAGCCGACCGAACACCGGGGAGCTGTTTTTT. It yields the protein CASRPTSRPNTGELFF.

This clone has just one count. The CDR3 DNA sequence: TGTGCCAGCAGCGTAGAAGCGGACGCAAGCACAGATACGCAGTATTTT. Its protein is CASSVEADASTDTQYF. The rearrangement links TRBV9 to TRBJ2-3; tentatively, D is TRBD2 (5 bases). Germline V gene data show CDR1 as SGDLS and CDR2 as YYNGEE. This CDR3 is built from 16 residues. The V gene lost 0 bases and the J gene lost 0 bases, with 11 bases spanning the gap.

This sequence joins TRBV4-3 and TRBJ2-2, with TRBD2 matching over 10 bases. The CDR3 has 21 residues. V was pared by 3 bases and J by 3 bases, with 19 bases of the junction left unmatched. CDR1 and CDR2 from the germline V gene are LGHNA and YSLEER. The chain's CDR3 is CASSHAPPRAEGTSDTGELFF. Written as DNA, the CDR3 is TGCGCCAGCAGCCACGCTCCCCCGAGGGCCGAGGGGACTAGCGACACCGGGGAGCTGTTTTTT.

This CDR3 reads CASSKASGSMDEQYF. CDR3 sequence (DNA): TGTGCCAGCAGCAAAGCAAGCGGGAGTATGGACGAGCAGTACTTC. This rearrangement joins TRBV21-1 to TRBJ2-7; whether TRBD2, the table's D call, matches the DNA was not checked. TRBV21-1 is assigned pseudogene status. CDR3 length equals 15 residues.

This clone has just one count. The chain is built from TRBV6-6 and TRBJ1-1, with D tentatively TRBD1 (5 bases). Looked up from germline, CDR1 is MNHNY and CDR2 is SVGAGI (reference sequence). The V end was cut by 6 bases, the J end by 5 bases, with 10 bases between. This CDR3 region has 12 residues. CDR3 nucleotides: TGTGCCAGCAGCGCCAGGGTAACTGAAGCTTTCTTT. Its translation is CASSARVTEAFF.